Listed here are 17 T cell receptor beta chains from one sample, sequenced in a study of cytomegalovirus exposure and HLA in healthy donors. PCR employed 60 Vbeta and 13 Jbeta primers. Assay: immunoSEQ multiplex PCR; the TCRdb copy retains only in-frame clones and omits some. Here the sample spans some 81,000 clones, around 70% being singletons. The sequenced sample consisted of PBMCs. Receptor source: a woman in her 40s in good health and CMV-seropositive.

This clone was seen only once. The chain recombines TRBV5-6 with TRBJ1-3; D call uncertain. With 4 bases removed from V and 1 base from J, the gap between germline ends came to 15 bases. Germline-derived CDR1 and CDR2 are SGHDT and YYEEEE. The CDR3 is made up of 16 amino acids. The CDR3 DNA is TGTGCCAGCAGCCCCACCAGATCCAGGTCTGGAAACACCATATATTTT. Its translation is CASSPTRSRSGNTIYF.

The chain employs TRBV7-6 and TRBJ2-2, with 9 bases fitting TRBD2. Germline CDR1 is SGHVS and CDR2 is FNYEAQ. V was clipped by 1 base and J by 5 bases; unmatched bases: 8. The CDR3 sequence is 17 residues long. CDR3 in amino acids: CASSLDLLAGLTGELFF. In nucleotides, the CDR3 is TGTGCCAGCAGCTTAGACCTACTAGCGGGTCTTACCGGGGAGCTGTTTTTT.

The chain links TRBV27 to TRBJ1-6; 7 bases align to TRBD1. The CDR3 is 14 amino acids. The V gene's germline CDR1 is MNHEY and CDR2 SMNVEV (reference sequence). Trimming at V came to 8 bases and at J to 7 bases, leaving 8 bases not matched to a gene. In nucleotides, the CDR3 is TGTGCCAGCCGCGTAGGGGGACAGAATTCACCCCTCCACTTT. Its translation: CASRVGGQNSPLHF.

V and J are TRBV5-1 and TRBJ2-7, with TRBD1 as a possible D gene (6 bases). The CDR3 has 13 amino acids. V was shortened by 0 bases and J by 4 bases, with 8 bases between the two germline ends. Germline lookup yields CDR1 SGHRS and CDR2 YFSETQ. CDR3 sequence reads: CASSLDRAYEQYF. The CDR3 nucleotides read TGCGCCAGCAGCTTGGACAGGGCTTACGAGCAGTACTTC.

Only one count was recorded for this clone. The V gene is TRBV28, the J gene TRBJ2-6; TRBD1 might be the D (6 bases). The CDR3 is made up of 16 amino acids. V was cut by 6 bases and J by 0 bases, with 12 bases left in between. Germline V CDR1 and CDR2: MDHEN, SYDVKM. The CDR3 spells CASRTGGSSGANVLTF. CDR3 DNA sequence: TGTGCCAGCAGGACAGGAGGCAGCTCTGGGGCCAACGTCCTGACTTTC.

The chain carries TRBV19 and TRBJ1-1, with a possible D match to TRBD1 (5 bases). Germline loops: CDR1 LNHDA, CDR2 SQIVND (reference sequence). V was cut by 5 bases and J by 2 bases, with 15 bases left in between. This CDR3 is 15 amino acids long. Here the CDR3 DNA reads TGTGCCAGTAGTTCGTGGCTGGGGGGTAACACTGAAGCTTTCTTT. Protein sequence: CASSSWLGGNTEAFF. The whole variable domain, filled in from reference TRBV19 and TRBJ1-1, reads DGGITQSPKYLFRKEGQNVTLSCEQNLNHDAMYWYRQDPGQGLRLIYYSQIVNDFQKGDIAEGYSVSREKKESFPLTVTSAQKNPTAFYLCASSSWLGGNTEAFFGQGTRLTVV.

V gene TRBV5-6 combines with J gene TRBJ2-7, with 9 bases that match TRBD2. The CDR3 runs to 17 residues. With 3 bases clipped from V and 5 bases from J, the junction kept 15 bases outside the gene matches. Germline loops: CDR1 SGHDT, CDR2 YYEEEE. The CDR3 nucleotides are TGTGCCAGCAGCTCTCGCCGCGCGGGAGGGCTCAGGAACGAGCAGTACTTC. As protein: CASSSRRAGGLRNEQYF.

The chain uses TRBV4-1 and TRBJ1-1; tentative D call: TRBD1 (6 bases). The CDR3 spans 16 residues. Germline-derived CDR1 and CDR2 are MGHRA and YSYEKL. Trimming left V 1 base short and J 0 bases short, with 12 bases between. The CDR3 is CASSQGGGRLNTEAFF. CDR3 DNA: TGCGCCAGCAGCCAAGGTGGGGGCAGGCTGAACACTGAAGCTTTCTTT.

The chain is built from TRBV19 and TRBJ2-5, with a tentative D call TRBD1 (5 bases). The CDR3 runs to 11 residues. V was trimmed by 9 bases and J by 4 bases, leaving 9 bases between them. Germline V gives CDR1 LNHDA, CDR2 SQIVND (reference sequence). CDR3 sequence (DNA): TGTGCCAGCAGGGCTGGAGAGACCCAGTACTTC. It encodes CASRAGETQYF.

This clone was counted once. The V and J genes are TRBV6-5 and TRBJ2-3, with 7 bases aligning to TRBD2. Germline values: CDR1 MNHEY, CDR2 SVGAGI. V was pared by 4 bases and J by 6 bases, with 7 bases of the junction left unmatched. This CDR3 is built from 14 residues. In DNA form, the CDR3 reads TGTGCCAGCAGTTCATGGCGGGGGTTGGATACGCAGTATTTT. Translating it yields CASSSWRGLDTQYF.

In this sample, this clone turned up once. This rearrangement joins TRBV2 to TRBJ1-5; D might be TRBD1 (5 bases). Germline assignment: CDR1 SNHLY and CDR2 FYNNEI. V lost 6 bases to trimming and J lost 3 bases, with 12 bases between them. The CDR3 loop spans 14 amino acids. The CDR3 DNA reads TGTGCCAGCAGAGGAATCAGGGACAATCAGCCCCAGCATTTT. It yields the protein CASRGIRDNQPQHF.

The chain carries TRBV2 and TRBJ2-1, with 8 bases fitting TRBD1. In germline, CDR1 is SNHLY, CDR2 FYNNEI. The CDR3 consists of 14 residues. Losses at the gene ends were 5 bases for V and 8 bases for J; bases not matched to a gene: 8. This CDR3 is CASSRQGSQDEQFF. The CDR3 DNA follows: TGTGCCAGCAGTAGACAGGGGTCTCAGGATGAGCAGTTCTTC.

The chain recombines TRBV7-2 with TRBJ2-7; 7 bases are a match to TRBD1. CDR3 length equals 14 residues. CDR1 and CDR2 (germline): SGHTA, FQGNSA. Trimming removed 5 bases from V and 0 bases from J; junction bases left unmatched: 4. In DNA, the CDR3 is TGTGCCAGCAGCCCGGACAGGAACTCCTACGAGCAGTACTTC. It translates to CASSPDRNSYEQYF.

The chain is built from TRBV6-5 and TRBJ1-1; tentative D call: TRBD1 (5 bases). The CDR3 totals 14 residues. V was shortened by 0 bases and J by 8 bases, with 13 bases between the two germline ends. Germline V lookup: CDR1 MNHEY, CDR2 SVGAGI. CDR3 nucleotides: TGTGCCAGCAGTTACTCGCAGGGAATGGACGAAGCTTTCTTT. Its translation: CASSYSQGMDEAFF.

The V gene is TRBV4-1, the J gene TRBJ2-7; a possible D gene is TRBD2 (6 bases). Trimming took 4 bases from V and 6 from J, leaving 13 bases between them. Per germline, CDR1 MGHRA and CDR2 YSYEKL. This CDR3 contains 13 residues. CDR3: CASSPEPGSEQYF. In nucleotides, the CDR3 is TGCGCCAGCAGCCCCGAGCCCGGGAGCGAGCAGTACTTC.

The CDR3 DNA follows: TGTGCCAGCAGCGAACAGGGTTCCTCTTATGGCTACACCTTC. It codes for CASSEQGSSYGYTF. The chain carries TRBV7-2 and TRBJ1-2, with a possible D match to TRBD1 (6 bases). Germline V gene sequence: CDR1 SGHTA, CDR2 FQGNSA. Trimming shortened V by 5 bases and J by 5 bases, and 15 bases separated the two germline ends. The CDR3 sequence is 14 residues long. Variable domain in full (rest from reference TRBV7-2 and TRBJ1-2): GAGVSQSPSNKVTEKGKDVELRCDPISGHTALYWYRQSLGQGLEFLIYFQGNSAPDKSGLPSDRFSAERTGGSVSTLTIQRTQQEDSAVYLCASSEQGSSYGYTFGSGTRLTVV.

The V gene is TRBV28, the J gene TRBJ2-5; 16 bases line up with TRBD2. CDR1 is MDHEN, CDR2 SYDVKM, per germline. The V and J ends lost 5 bases and 5 bases, in that order; junction bases with no gene match: 8. CDR3 length equals 17 residues. Here the CDR3 DNA reads TGTGCCAGCAGTCCAACTCTGGGACTAGCGGGAGGGGAGACCCAGTACTTC. Protein product: CASSPTLGLAGGETQYF. Full variable domain (missing parts from reference TRBV28 and TRBJ2-5): DVKVTQSSRYLVKRTGEKVFLECVQDMDHENMFWYRQDPGLGLRLIYFSYDVKMKEKGDIPEGYSVSREKKERFSLILESASTNQTSMYLCASSPTLGLAGGETQYFGPGTRLLVL.